This T cell receptor beta chain originates from a study of T cell responses to AZD1222 COVID-19 vaccine. The CDR3 is made up of 16 amino acids. Germline lookup yields CDR1 KGHSH and CDR2 LQKENI. V was shortened by 0 bases and J by 1 base, with 12 bases between the two germline ends. The data were produced by immunoSEQ multiplex PCR, yet TCRdb's version contains in-frame clones alone and is incomplete. Of 120,000 to 150,000 clones listed, approximately 89% are singletons. The V call is TRBV18, the J call TRBJ1-1; possibly TRBD1 for D (5 bases). Sample: peripheral blood, taken 28 days after the second AZD1222 dose. The clonotype comes from an adult who received the AZD1222 COVID-19 vaccine. The CDR3 is CASSPPGVRGNTEAFF. In nucleotides, the CDR3 is TGTGCCAGCTCACCACCCGGGGTGAGGGGGAACACTGAAGCTTTCTTT.